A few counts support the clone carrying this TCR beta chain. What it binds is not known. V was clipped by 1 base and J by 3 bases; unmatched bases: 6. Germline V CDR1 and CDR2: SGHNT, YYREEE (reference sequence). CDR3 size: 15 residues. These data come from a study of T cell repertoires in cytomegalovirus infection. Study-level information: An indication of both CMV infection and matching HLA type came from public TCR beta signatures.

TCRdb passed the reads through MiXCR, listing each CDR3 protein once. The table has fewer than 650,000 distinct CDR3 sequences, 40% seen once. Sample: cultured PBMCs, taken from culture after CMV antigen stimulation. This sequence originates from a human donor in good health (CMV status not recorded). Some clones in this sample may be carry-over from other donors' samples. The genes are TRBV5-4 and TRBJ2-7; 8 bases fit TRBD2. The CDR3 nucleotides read TGTGCCAGCAGCTTGATTGAGCGGGGGAACTACGAGCAGTACTTC. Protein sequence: CASSLIERGNYEQYF.